This T cell receptor (beta chain) was profiled in a study of siplizumab effects on memory and regulatory T cells. Over a period of 6 days at 37 degrees C, the mixed lymphocyte reaction cells were cocultured. Comment on this clone: What it binds is not known.

The study, taken as a whole, reports: Sequences below about 10^-5 frequency were poorly captured, and few alloreactive clones mapped to unstimulated subsets.

The table came from immunoSEQ multiplex PCR; TCRdb's copy has only in-frame clones and leaves some out. The sample table sets out some 72 clones. The sequenced sample consisted of CFSE-low (dividing) CD8+ T cells sorted from an allogeneic mixed lymphocyte reaction. The clonotype originates from a human donor in good health; the cells came from an allogeneic mixed lymphocyte reaction.

Here the CDR3 reads CASSPGLQHARNTIYF. The DNA of the CDR3 is TGTGCCAGCAGCCCGGGTTTACAACACGCACGAAACACCATATATTTT. The V and J genes are TRBV21-1 and TRBJ1-3. TRBV21-1 is a documented pseudogene. The CDR3 totals 16 residues.